This entry describes one T cell receptor (delta chain). TCRdb re-processed the RT-PCR reads using CATT. The sample comprises 10,000 to 13,000 delta-chain clones, less than 50% of which are singletons, and roughly 2.9% rests with the top ten. The entry originates in a study of gamma-delta T cells after stem cell transplantation. The CDR3 sequence is 19 residues long. Germline CDR1 and CDR2: NSMFDY and ISSIKDK. Trimming left V 2 bases short and J 3 bases short, with 29 bases between. The genes are TRAV29/DV5 and TRDJ1; perhaps D is TRDD2 or TRDD3 (6 bases each). Sequenced: gamma-delta T cells. This TCR was recovered from a human donor. It is not recorded whose cells these are; they may come from a transplant donor. In DNA form, the CDR3 reads TGTGCAGCAAGGGAGGTCCCTTCCCGCTGGGGTTCGAGGGCCGATAAACTCATCTTT. This gives the protein CAAREVPSRWGSRADKLIF.